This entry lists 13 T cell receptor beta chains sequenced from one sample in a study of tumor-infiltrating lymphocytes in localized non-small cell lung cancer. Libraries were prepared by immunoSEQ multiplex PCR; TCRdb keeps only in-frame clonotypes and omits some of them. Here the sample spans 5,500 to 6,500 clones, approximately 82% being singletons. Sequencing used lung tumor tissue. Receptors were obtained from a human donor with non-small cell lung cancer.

CDR3 protein: CASSLVISGTYNEQFF. For the CDR3, the DNA is TGCGCCAGCAGCTTGGTAATAAGCGGTACCTACAATGAGCAGTTCTTC. The rearrangement uses TRBV5-1 and TRBJ2-1, with a possible D match to TRBD2 (5 bases). V was shortened by 0 bases and J by 2 bases, with 12 bases between the two germline ends. Per the germline V gene, CDR1 is SGHRS and CDR2 is YFSETQ. The CDR3 totals 16 residues.

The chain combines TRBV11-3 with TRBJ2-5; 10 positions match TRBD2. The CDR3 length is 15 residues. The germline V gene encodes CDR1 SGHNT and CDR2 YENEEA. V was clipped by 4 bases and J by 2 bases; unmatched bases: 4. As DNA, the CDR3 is TGTGCCAGCAGCTCCAGGACTAGCGGACAAGAGACCCAGTACTTC. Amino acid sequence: CASSSRTSGQETQYF.

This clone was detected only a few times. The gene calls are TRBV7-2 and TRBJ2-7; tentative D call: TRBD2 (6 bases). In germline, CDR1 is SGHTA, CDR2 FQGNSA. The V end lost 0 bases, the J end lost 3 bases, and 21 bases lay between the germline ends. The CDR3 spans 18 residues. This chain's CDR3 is CASSLARGSLGAFYEQYF. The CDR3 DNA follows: TGTGCCAGCAGCTTAGCACGGGGGAGTTTAGGTGCGTTCTACGAGCAGTACTTC.

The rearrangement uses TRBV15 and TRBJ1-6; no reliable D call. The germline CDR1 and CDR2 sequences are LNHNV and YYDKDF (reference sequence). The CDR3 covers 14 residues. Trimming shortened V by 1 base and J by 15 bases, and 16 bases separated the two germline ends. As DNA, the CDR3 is TGTGCCACCAGCAGAGGGCCCGGACCCTCGGGCCTCCACTTT. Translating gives CATSRGPGPSGLHF.

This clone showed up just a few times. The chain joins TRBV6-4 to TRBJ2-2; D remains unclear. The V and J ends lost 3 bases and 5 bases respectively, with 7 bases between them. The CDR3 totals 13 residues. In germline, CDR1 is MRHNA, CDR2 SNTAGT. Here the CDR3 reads CASSEFGTGELFF. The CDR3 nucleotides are TGTGCCAGCAGTGAGTTCGGAACCGGGGAGCTGTTTTTT.

CDR3 sequence: CASSYSRGRVTEAFF. The DNA for the CDR3 is TGTGCCAGCAGTTACTCGAGGGGGCGGGTCACTGAAGCTTTCTTT. V gene TRBV6-5 combines with J gene TRBJ1-1; TRBD1 matches at 7 bases. The V gene's germline CDR1 is MNHEY and CDR2 SVGAGI. J lost 4 bases, V lost 0 bases, and 5 bases had no gene match. CDR3 length: 15 amino acids.

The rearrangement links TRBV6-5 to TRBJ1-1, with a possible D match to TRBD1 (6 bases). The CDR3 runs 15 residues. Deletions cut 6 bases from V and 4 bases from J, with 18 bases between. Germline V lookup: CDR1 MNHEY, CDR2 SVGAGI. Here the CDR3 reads CASRRQDGGGTEAFF. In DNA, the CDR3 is TGTGCCAGCAGACGACAGGACGGGGGGGGCACTGAAGCTTTCTTT.

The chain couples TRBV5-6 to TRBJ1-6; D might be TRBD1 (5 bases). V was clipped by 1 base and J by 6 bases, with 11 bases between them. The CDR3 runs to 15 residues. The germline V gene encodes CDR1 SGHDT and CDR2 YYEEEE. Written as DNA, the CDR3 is TGTGCCAGCAGCTTGAGGCAGGGTGGTAATTCACCCCTCCACTTT. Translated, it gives CASSLRQGGNSPLHF.

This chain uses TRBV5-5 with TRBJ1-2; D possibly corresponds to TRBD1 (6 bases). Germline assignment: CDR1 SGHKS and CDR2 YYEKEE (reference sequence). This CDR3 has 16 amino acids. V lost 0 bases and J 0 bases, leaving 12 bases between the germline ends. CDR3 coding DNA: TGTGCCAGCAGCTTGGGGACAGCGACTGCTAACTATGGCTACACCTTC. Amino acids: CASSLGTATANYGYTF.

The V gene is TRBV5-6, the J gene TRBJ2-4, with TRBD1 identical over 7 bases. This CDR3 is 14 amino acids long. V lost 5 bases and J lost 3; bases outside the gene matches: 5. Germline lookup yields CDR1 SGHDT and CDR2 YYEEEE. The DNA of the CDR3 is TGTGCCAGCAGGGAATACAGGGGCAAAAACATTCAGTACTTC. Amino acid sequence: CASREYRGKNIQYF.

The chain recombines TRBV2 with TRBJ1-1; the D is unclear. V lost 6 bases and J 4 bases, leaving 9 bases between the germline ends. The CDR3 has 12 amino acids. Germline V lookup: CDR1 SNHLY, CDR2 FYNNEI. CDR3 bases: TGTGCCAGCAGAAGGGAGGGCACTGAAGCTTTCTTT. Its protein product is CASRREGTEAFF.

The CDR3 coding sequence is TGCGCCAGCAGCCCCGGTTTGGGCACAGATACGCAGTATTTT. The encoded protein is CASSPGLGTDTQYF. This chain uses TRBV5-1 with TRBJ2-3, with D unclear. With 4 bases removed from V and 1 base from J, the gap between germline ends came to 10 bases. Germline V lookup: CDR1 SGHRS, CDR2 YFSETQ. The CDR3 is made up of 14 amino acids.

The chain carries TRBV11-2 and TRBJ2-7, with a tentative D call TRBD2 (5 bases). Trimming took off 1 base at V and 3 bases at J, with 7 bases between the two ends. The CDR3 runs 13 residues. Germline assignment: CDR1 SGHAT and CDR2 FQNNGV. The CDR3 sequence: CASSLVEDYEQYF. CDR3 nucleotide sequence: TGTGCCAGCAGCTTAGTGGAGGACTACGAGCAGTACTTC.